This TCR beta chain was sequenced for a study of T-cell reconstitution after alpha-beta-depleted transplantation in children. General observations from the study: Hyperexpanded clones declined; after one year, newly produced T cells mostly supplied diversity. Surviving recipient cells, namely T cells and thymic progenitors, were the source of high day-60 TCRbeta diversity in some patients. In patients about two months after transplant, alpha-beta T cells reportedly arose from several hundred expanded graft clones.

Unique molecular identifiers were incorporated when the TCRbeta library was constructed. TCRdb reprocessed the PCR reads via MiXCR and lists one record per CDR3 protein. The table has 240,000 or so distinct CDR3 sequences, approximately 8.9% seen once. The CDR3 covers 13 residues. Germline assignment: CDR1 DFQATT and CDR2 SNEGSKA (reference sequence). V shed 4 bases and J 5 bases; nucleotides not matched to a gene: 5. This clonotype was counted ten times or more. Its specificity is unknown. This TCR was recovered from a male patient younger than 18 who had a stem cell transplant for acute lymphoblastic leukemia, so the T cells may come from the graft donor. The chain links TRBV20-1 to TRBJ1-1, with 9 nucleotides matching TRBD1. The sample was PBMCs, mostly from graft donor cells, taken 180 days after TCRalphabeta/CD19-depleted stem cell transplant. CDR3 sequence: CSAKRTGVTEAFF. The DNA for the CDR3 is TGCAGTGCTAAGCGGACAGGGGTGACTGAAGCTTTCTTT.